One and the same sample provided the 18 T cell receptor beta chains below, sequenced in a study of CD4 T cells in relation to SARS-CoV-2 and coronaviruses. Their cognate antigens are unknown. The assay was immunoSEQ multiplex PCR, and TCRdb's table has in-frame clones only and misses some. The profile shows tens of thousands of clones, 77% of them singletons. The sequencing input was memory CD4+ T cells from PBMCs, cultured in vitro. The receptor set was obtained from an adult with COVID-19.

The chain is built from TRBV25-1 and TRBJ1-2, with 10 bases fitting TRBD1. After removal of 8 bases from V and 8 bases from J, the junction contained 11 bases not matched to a gene. CDR3 size: 14 residues. Germline CDR1 is MGHDK and CDR2 is SYGVNS. The DNA for the CDR3 is TGTGCCAGCCGACAGGGGGCGGCGGGGTCCGGCTACACCTTC. Amino acid sequence: CASRQGAAGSGYTF.

J is TRBJ2-7 and V is TRBV2; 7 bases agree with TRBD1. The V and J ends lost 6 bases and 5 bases, in that order; junction bases with no gene match: 10. CDR3 size: 14 residues. CDR1 is SNHLY and CDR2 is FYNNEI in the germline V gene. The CDR3 bases are TGTGCCAGCAGGAAGGTAGGGGGCTTCGACGAGCAGTACTTC. As protein: CASRKVGGFDEQYF.

The chain combines TRBV27 with TRBJ2-7, with 8 bases aligning to TRBD1. CDR3 length equals 13 residues. V shed 7 bases and J 1 base; nucleotides not matched to a gene: 3. The germline CDR1 and CDR2 sequences are MNHEY and SMNVEV (reference sequence). In DNA form, the CDR3 reads TGTGCCAGCAATCGACAGGGGTCCTACGAGCAGTACTTC. As protein: CASNRQGSYEQYF.

This chain uses TRBV19 with TRBJ2-3, with TRBD2 as a possible D gene (6 bases). The CDR3 extends over 16 amino acids. V dropped 3 bases and J dropped 1 base, with 14 bases sitting between them. Per the germline V gene, CDR1 is LNHDA and CDR2 is SQIVND (reference sequence). CDR3 coding DNA: TGTGCCAGTAGTATGAGGGAAGGGACTGGCACAGATACGCAGTATTTT. Its protein is CASSMREGTGTDTQYF.

The chain joins TRBV30 to TRBJ2-5; D call uncertain. Per germline, CDR1 GTSNPN and CDR2 SVGIG (reference sequence). This CDR3 has 14 residues. Deletions cut 0 bases from V and 5 bases from J, with 13 bases between. CDR3 residues: CAWSVAPIGETQYF. The CDR3 DNA reads as TGTGCCTGGAGTGTAGCCCCGATCGGGGAGACCCAGTACTTC.

The chain links TRBV6-2 or TRBV6-3 to TRBJ2-1, with D tentatively TRBD1 or TRBD2 (5 bases each). The CDR3 loop spans 16 amino acids. Deletions cut 2 bases from V and 1 base from J, with 12 bases between. Germline V lookup: CDR1 MNHEY, CDR2 SVGEGT. CDR3 nucleotide sequence: TGTGCCAGCAGTTACGGACGGGACCCTTCCTACAATGAGCAGTTCTTC. Residues: CASSYGRDPSYNEQFF.

The chain has TRBV7-3 and TRBJ2-2; 9 bases fit TRBD2. The CDR3 contains 14 residues. The V gene end was trimmed by 5 bases and the J gene end by 3 bases; junction bases not matched to a gene: 1. Germline CDR1 reads SGHTA; CDR2 reads FQGTGA. Here the CDR3 DNA reads TGTGCCAGCAGCCTAGCGGGGTACACCGGGGAGCTGTTTTTT. It encodes CASSLAGYTGELFF.

The chain has TRBV29-1 and TRBJ1-1; 7 nucleotides line up with TRBD1. The CDR3 runs to 13 residues. The germline V gene encodes CDR1 SQVTM and CDR2 ANQGSEA. Trimming removed 6 bases from V and 1 base from J; junction bases left unmatched: 5. Here the CDR3 reads CSVGDRANTEAFF. Written as DNA, the CDR3 is TGCAGCGTAGGGGACAGAGCGAACACTGAAGCTTTCTTT.

The chain has TRBV3-1 (or the pseudogene TRBV3-2) and TRBJ2-7; 8 bases match TRBD2. From germline, CDR1 is LGHDT and CDR2 YNNKEL (reference sequence). CDR3 length equals 15 residues. V lost 6 bases and J lost 0; bases outside the gene matches: 7. In DNA form, the CDR3 reads TGTGCCAGCAGGAAGACTAGCGCAGCCTCCTACGAGCAGTACTTC. Residues: CASRKTSAASYEQYF.

V usage is TRBV5-1 and J usage is TRBJ2-7; D is perhaps TRBD1 (6 bases). Trimming left V 0 bases short and J 4 bases short, with 8 bases between. Looked up from germline, CDR1 is SGHRS and CDR2 is YFSETQ. CDR3 length equals 13 residues. CDR3 amino acids: CASSLDRAYEQYF. CDR3 sequence (DNA): TGCGCCAGCAGCTTGGACAGGGCTTACGAGCAGTACTTC.

The chain combines TRBV7-9 with TRBJ2-7, with 8 nucleotides matching TRBD2. The germline CDR1 and CDR2 sequences are SEHNR and FQNEAQ (reference sequence). The V and J ends lost 2 bases and 0 bases, in that order; junction bases with no gene match: 9. The CDR3 is 17 amino acids. The CDR3 here is CASSLLRTSGPSYEQYF. CDR3 coding DNA: TGTGCCAGCAGCTTATTGAGAACTAGCGGCCCCTCCTACGAGCAGTACTTC. Full variable domain (outside the CDR3, taken from reference TRBV7-9 and TRBJ2-7): DTGVSQNPRHKITKRGQNVTFRCDPISEHNRLYWYRQTLGQGPEFLTYFQNEAQLEKSRLLSDRFSAERPKGSFSTLEIQRTEQGDSAMYLCASSLLRTSGPSYEQYFGPGTRLTVT.

J is TRBJ2-7 and V is TRBV2; unclear D gene. Germline V CDR1 and CDR2: SNHLY, FYNNEI. V lost 2 bases and J lost 0, with 20 bases in between. CDR3 length equals 18 residues. CDR3 DNA: TGTGCCAGCAGTGAATCCCTGTTCGGTCAGCCAAGCTCCTACGAGCAGTACTTC. Translated: CASSESLFGQPSSYEQYF.

This chain links TRBV11-2 with TRBJ2-3; TRBD2 aligns across 8 bases. V shed 1 base, J shed 4 bases, and the junction held 7 bases outside the gene matches. Germline CDR1 and CDR2: SGHAT and FQNNGV. This CDR3 is built from 16 residues. The CDR3 protein is CASSLGLREAADTQYF. The CDR3 coding sequence is TGTGCCAGCAGCTTAGGGCTGCGGGAGGCTGCAGATACGCAGTATTTT.

The gene calls are TRBV9 and TRBJ2-5; 8 bases are shared with TRBD2. J gave up 4 bases and V 2 bases, and 7 bases lay outside the gene matches. This CDR3 region has 15 residues. The germline gives CDR1 SGDLS, CDR2 YYNGEE. The CDR3 is CASSVSSGGSETQYF. CDR3 sequence (DNA): TGTGCCAGCAGCGTCTCCTCGGGGGGGTCAGAGACCCAGTACTTC.

V and J are TRBV18 and TRBJ2-7; 10 bases agree with TRBD2. Germline V gene sequence: CDR1 KGHSH, CDR2 LQKENI. V was clipped by 3 bases and J by 7 bases; unmatched bases: 9. The CDR3 extends over 15 amino acids. CDR3 protein: CASSPPLAGAGEQYF. CDR3 DNA: TGTGCCAGCTCACCCCCTCTAGCGGGAGCGGGGGAGCAGTACTTC.

This clone has a handful of counts. The CDR3, as DNA: TGTGCCACCAGTAGATCCCTGGCGGTTTCTGAGCAGTTCTTC. Its protein product is CATSRSLAVSEQFF. The chain recombines TRBV24-1 with TRBJ2-1; D is ambiguous. The CDR3 has 14 residues. V lost 6 bases and J lost 9, with 17 bases in between. The germline V gene has CDR1 KGHDR and CDR2 SFDVKD.

This clone was found a few times. The chain has TRBV5-5 and TRBJ1-5; D possibly corresponds to TRBD1 (6 bases). This CDR3 contains 13 residues. Looked up from germline, CDR1 is SGHKS and CDR2 is YYEKEE (reference sequence). V dropped 1 base and J dropped 9 bases, with 11 bases sitting between them. The CDR3 protein is CASSLTSTGPQHF. DNA of the CDR3: TGTGCCAGCAGCTTGACTTCGACAGGGCCCCAGCATTTT. The whole variable domain, filled in from reference TRBV5-5 and TRBJ1-5, reads DAGVTQSPTHLIKTRGQQVTLRCSPISGHKSVSWYQQVLGQGPQFIFQYYEKEERGRGNFPDRFSARQFPNYSSELNVNALLLGDSALYLCASSLTSTGPQHFGDGTRLSIL.

The rearrangement links TRBV13 to TRBJ2-3; 13 bases line up with TRBD2. The CDR3 is 15 amino acids. Germline CDR1 is PRHDT and CDR2 is FYEKMQ (reference sequence). V shed 6 bases and J 13 bases; nucleotides not matched to a gene: 13. The CDR3 here is CASRRAGTSGVGEYF. The DNA of the CDR3 is TGTGCCAGCAGGCGAGCCGGGACTAGCGGGGTCGGCGAGTATTTT. The whole variable domain, filled in from reference TRBV13 and TRBJ2-3, reads AAGVIQSPRHLIKEKRETATLKCYPIPRHDTVYWYQQGPGQDPQFLISFYEKMQSDKGSIPDRFSAQQFSDYHSELNMSSLELGDSALYFCASRRAGTSGVGEYFGPGTRLTVL.